The 24 T cell receptor beta chains below come from one sample, sequenced in a study of CD8 T cells in Susac syndrome. Random-hexamer reverse transcription was applied to about 0.5 to 1 ug RNA. TCRdb ran MiXCR on the immunoSEQ multiplex PCR reads and lists one entry per CDR3 protein. The table records under 70,000 distinct CDR3 sequences, about 95% of them present only once. Sequenced: CD8+ T cells from PBMCs. Source of these receptors: a human donor with Susac syndrome.

This rearrangement joins TRBV20-1 to TRBJ2-1, with 8 bases aligning to TRBD2. Germline V gene lookup returns CDR1 DFQATT and CDR2 SNEGSKA (reference sequence). The V segment lost 0 bases and the J segment 7 bases; nucleotides outside the gene matches: 11. The CDR3 runs 16 residues. The CDR3 DNA sequence: TGCAGTGCTAGAGATCTGGTAGGGACTAGTTTTAATGAGCAGTTCTTC. This encodes CSARDLVGTSFNEQFF.

The chain employs TRBV20-1 and TRBJ2-7; D is tentatively TRBD1 or TRBD2 (5 bases each). CDR1 and CDR2 (germline): DFQATT, SNEGSKA (reference sequence). The CDR3 runs to 10 residues. V lost 6 bases to trimming and J lost 9 bases, with 12 bases between them. CDR3 coding DNA: TGCAGTGCCACTATGGGGGTGCAGTACTTC. This gives the protein CSATMGVQYF.

In DNA form, the CDR3 reads TGTGCCGTTACTAGCGGGGGCCTTAACACCGGGGAGCTGTTTTTT. This gives the protein CAVTSGGLNTGELFF. V and J are TRBV19 and TRBJ2-2; 11 bases match TRBD2. There are 15 residues in the CDR3. Trimming cost V 11 bases and J 2 bases; bases outside gene matches: 7. Germline V gives CDR1 LNHDA, CDR2 SQIVND (reference sequence).

V and J are TRBV2 and TRBJ2-1; the D is unclear. This CDR3 has 13 residues. Germline-derived CDR1 and CDR2 are SNHLY and FYNNEI. V lost 6 bases to trimming and J lost 4 bases, with 10 bases between them. The CDR3 loop reads CASRGTKYNEQFF. CDR3 coding DNA: TGTGCCAGCAGGGGTACCAAATACAATGAGCAGTTCTTC. Complete variable domain (other parts from reference TRBV2 and TRBJ2-1): EPEVTQTPSHQVTQMGQEVILRCVPISNHLYFYWYRQILGQKVEFLVSFYNNEISEKSEIFDDQFSVERPDGSNFTLKIRSTKLEDSAMYFCASRGTKYNEQFFGPGTRLTVL.

This clonotype was detected a few times. The rearrangement joins TRBV11-2 to TRBJ2-3; 8 nucleotides line up with TRBD2. This CDR3 region has 15 residues. V was pared by 0 bases and J by 9 bases, with 8 bases of the junction left unmatched. From germline, CDR1 is SGHAT and CDR2 FQNNGV. The CDR3 DNA sequence: TGTGCCAGCAGCTTAGATGCGGGGGGATCTAACACGCAGTATTTT. Its protein product is CASSLDAGGSNTQYF. Based on the CDR3 plus reference TRBV11-2 and TRBJ2-3, the full variable domain is EAGVAQSPRYKIIEKRQSVAFWCNPISGHATLYWYQQILGQGPKLLIQFQNNGVVDDSQLPKDRFSAERLKGVDSTLKIQPAKLEDSAVYLCASSLDAGGSNTQYFGPGTRLTVL.

The rearrangement uses TRBV12-3 or TRBV12-4 and TRBJ2-1; 11 bases are shared with TRBD2. This CDR3 contains 14 residues. Germline trimming cut 7 bases from V and 8 bases from J; bases unmatched to any gene: 7. The CDR3 loop reads CASNLAGGADEQFF. The CDR3 region has the DNA TGTGCCAGCAACCTAGCGGGGGGCGCCGATGAGCAGTTCTTC.

This sequence joins TRBV25-1 and TRBJ1-5, with no clear D. CDR3 length: 13 amino acids. The V gene lost 1 base and the J gene lost 6 bases, with 7 bases spanning the gap. The germline V gene has CDR1 MGHDK and CDR2 SYGVNS. The CDR3 region is CASSESGSQPQHF. The CDR3 region has the DNA TGTGCCAGCAGTGAATCGGGGAGTCAGCCCCAGCATTTT.

This chain connects TRBV2 to TRBJ2-4; D possibly uses TRBD1 or TRBD2 (5 bases each). The CDR3 loop spans 14 amino acids. V was clipped by 4 bases and J by 7 bases, with 14 bases between them. Looked up from germline, CDR1 is SNHLY and CDR2 is FYNNEI. CDR3 protein: CASSGRLGENIQYF. CDR3 DNA sequence: TGTGCCAGCAGTGGACGTTTAGGGGAGAACATTCAGTACTTC.

This chain joins TRBV9 and TRBJ2-1; 10 bases line up with TRBD2. This CDR3 comprises 16 residues. V lost 2 bases and J lost 4; bases outside the gene matches: 6. CDR1 and CDR2 (germline): SGDLS, YYNGEE. CDR3 DNA sequence: TGTGCCAGCAGCGTCGGGCTAGCGGGGGATTACAATGAGCAGTTCTTC. It is translated as CASSVGLAGDYNEQFF.

In regard to this clonotype: Relative to the germline gene, one junction end is altered; a read error may explain this. The rearrangement uses TRBV29-1 and TRBJ1-2; no clear D. CDR1 and CDR2 from the germline V gene are SQVTM and ANQGSEA. The CDR3 extends over 11 amino acids. As DNA, the CDR3 is TGCAGCGTCGAAGGAGGCGATGGCTACACCTTC. This translates into CSVEGGDGYTF.

This clonotype was detected once. The chain combines TRBV29-1 with TRBJ2-5; D perhaps matches TRBD1 (6 bases). In germline, CDR1 is SQVTM, CDR2 ANQGSEA. Trimming took off 3 bases at V and 1 base at J, with 15 bases between the two ends. The CDR3 spans 15 residues. The CDR3: CSVDRSQGFQETQYF. The CDR3 DNA reads TGCAGCGTTGATAGGTCCCAGGGGTTCCAAGAGACCCAGTACTTC. Full variable domain (missing parts from reference TRBV29-1 and TRBJ2-5): SAVISQKPSRDICQRGTSLTIQCQVDSQVTMMFWYRQQPGQSLTLIATANQGSEATYESGFVIDKFPISRPNLTFSTLTVSNMSPEDSSIYLCSVDRSQGFQETQYFGPGTRLLVL.

This clonotype was picked up one time. The chain employs TRBV5-1 and TRBJ2-5, with D possibly TRBD2 on 6 matching bases. This CDR3 has 14 residues. Trimming took off 5 bases at V and 2 bases at J, with 13 bases between the two ends. In germline, CDR1 is SGHRS, CDR2 YFSETQ. The CDR3 protein is CASSPWGVQETQYF. CDR3 in DNA: TGCGCCAGCAGTCCCTGGGGGGTACAAGAGACCCAGTACTTC.

This rearrangement joins TRBV30 to TRBJ1-5, with D possibly matching TRBD1 (5 bases). This CDR3 spans 16 amino acids. Germline values: CDR1 GTSNPN, CDR2 SVGIG (reference sequence). Trimming removed 7 bases from V and 0 bases from J, with 19 bases in between. In DNA, the CDR3 is TGTGCCTCCAACCCGGCGGGGGTTCATAGCAATCAGCCCCAGCATTTT. Amino acids: CASNPAGVHSNQPQHF. Drawing the rest from reference TRBV30 and TRBJ1-5, the complete variable domain is SQTIHQWPATLVQPVGSPLSLECTVEGTSNPNLYWYRQAAGRGLQLLFYSVGIGQISSEVPQNLSASRPQDRQFILSSKKLLLSDSGFYLCASNPAGVHSNQPQHFGDGTRLSIL.

The V gene is TRBV20-1, the J gene TRBJ2-3, with TRBD2 matching 14 bases. With 0 bases clipped from V and 5 bases from J, the junction kept 16 bases outside the gene matches. CDR1 and CDR2 (germline): DFQATT, SNEGSKA (reference sequence). CDR3 length equals 20 residues. Here the CDR3 DNA reads TGCAGTGCTAGAGATCGACAGAAACCGGGACTAGCGGGGGCCCGAGATACGCAGTATTTT. Translation gives CSARDRQKPGLAGARDTQYF.

The chain employs TRBV20-1 and TRBJ2-2; maybe TRBD2 (6 bases). CDR3 length equals 13 residues. V dropped 6 bases and J dropped 0 bases, with 8 bases sitting between them. Germline-derived CDR1 and CDR2 are DFQATT and SNEGSKA (reference sequence). The CDR3 sequence is CSAREANTGELFF. CDR3 bases: TGCAGTGCAAGGGAGGCGAACACCGGGGAGCTGTTTTTT.

Only one count was recorded for this clonotype. This chain links TRBV30 with TRBJ1-6; 8 nucleotides line up with TRBD1. The CDR3 covers 15 residues. Per the germline V gene, CDR1 is GTSNPN and CDR2 is SVGIG (reference sequence). J gave up 13 bases and V 3 bases, and 14 bases lay outside the gene matches. This CDR3 is CAWSLLTGGLPPLHF. The CDR3 bases are TGTGCCTGGAGCCTACTCACAGGGGGACTACCCCCCCTCCACTTT. The full variable domain, its missing parts supplied by reference TRBV30 and TRBJ1-6, is SQTIHQWPATLVQPVGSPLSLECTVEGTSNPNLYWYRQAAGRGLQLLFYSVGIGQISSEVPQNLSASRPQDRQFILSSKKLLLSDSGFYLCAWSLLTGGLPPLHFGNGTRLTVT.

V gene TRBV7-9 combines with J gene TRBJ2-2, with D hard to call. Germline CDR1 SEHNR, CDR2 FQNEAQ (reference sequence). The CDR3 contains 12 residues. The ends were cut back, 0 bases at V and 6 bases at J, with 2 bases in the middle. The CDR3 sequence is CASSLASGELFF. The DNA of the CDR3 is TGTGCCAGCAGCTTAGCCTCCGGGGAGCTGTTTTTT.

The chain employs TRBV13 and TRBJ2-1; possible D gene TRBD2, 7 bases. CDR1 and CDR2 from the germline V gene are PRHDT and FYEKMQ (reference sequence). This CDR3 is 15 amino acids long. V was clipped by 5 bases and J by 4 bases, with 15 bases between them. The CDR3 spells CASSVRGDYYNEQFF. The CDR3 coding sequence is TGTGCCAGCAGCGTAAGGGGGGACTATTACAATGAGCAGTTCTTC.

The chain joins TRBV6-5 to TRBJ2-5; TRBD2 matches at 11 bases. This CDR3 comprises 15 residues. Germline assignment: CDR1 MNHEY and CDR2 SVGAGI. The ends lost 0 bases at V and 3 bases at J; junction bases unmatched: 0. The CDR3: CASSYSLAGEETQYF. The CDR3 DNA is TGTGCCAGCAGTTACTCACTAGCGGGGGAAGAGACCCAGTACTTC.

The V gene is TRBV5-1, the J gene TRBJ2-7; a weak D match, TRBD1 (6 bases). CDR1 SGHRS and CDR2 YFSETQ come from the germline V gene. The ends were cut back, 0 bases at V and 5 bases at J, with 12 bases in the middle. CDR3 length: 14 residues. The CDR3 here is CASSLAPNRDEQYF. In DNA form, the CDR3 reads TGCGCCAGCAGCTTGGCACCGAACAGGGACGAGCAGTACTTC.

The J gene is TRBJ2-3, the V gene TRBV5-1; D unclear. CDR1 and CDR2 from the germline V gene are SGHRS and YFSETQ. This CDR3 is built from 15 residues. Trimming took off 0 bases at V and 4 bases at J, with 12 bases between the two ends. DNA of the CDR3: TGCGCCAGCAGCTTGGAGGGTAGATTGGCAGATACGCAGTATTTT. Its translation is CASSLEGRLADTQYF.

This chain connects TRBV2 to TRBJ2-7, with D tentatively TRBD1 or TRBD2 (5 bases each). This CDR3 region has 12 residues. V lost 9 bases to trimming and J lost 1 base, with 10 bases between them. The V gene's germline CDR1 is SNHLY and CDR2 FYNNEI. The CDR3 nucleotides read TGTGCCAGGGGGACGTTTTCCTACGAGCAGTACTTC. It is translated as CARGTFSYEQYF.

The V gene is TRBV2, the J gene TRBJ2-1, with no clear D. Germline-derived CDR1 and CDR2 are SNHLY and FYNNEI. CDR3 length: 16 amino acids. Trimming shortened V by 3 bases and J by 0 bases, and 12 bases separated the two germline ends. DNA of the CDR3: TGTGCCAGCAGTGAGGTGACATTCGCCTCCTACAATGAGCAGTTCTTC. Translated: CASSEVTFASYNEQFF.

This chain joins TRBV10-3 and TRBJ1-2, with 9 bases matching TRBD1. Germline trimming cut 6 bases from V and 8 bases from J; bases unmatched to any gene: 13. The CDR3 is 15 residues long. The germline gives CDR1 ENHRY, CDR2 SYGVKD. The CDR3 loop is CAIRQQGAAMGGYTF. Here the CDR3 DNA reads TGTGCCATCAGGCAACAGGGGGCGGCTATGGGGGGCTACACCTTC.